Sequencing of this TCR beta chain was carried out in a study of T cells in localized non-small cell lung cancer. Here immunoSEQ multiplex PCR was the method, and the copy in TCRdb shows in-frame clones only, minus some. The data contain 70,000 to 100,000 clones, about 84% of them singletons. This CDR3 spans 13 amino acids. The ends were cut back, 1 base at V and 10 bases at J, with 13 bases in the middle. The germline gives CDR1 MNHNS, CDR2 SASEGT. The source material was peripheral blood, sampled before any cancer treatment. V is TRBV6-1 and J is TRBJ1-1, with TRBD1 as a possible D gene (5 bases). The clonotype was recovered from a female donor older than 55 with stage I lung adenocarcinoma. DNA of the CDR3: TGTGCCAGCAGTGAAGGGAACCAGGGAAGAGCTTTCTTT. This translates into CASSEGNQGRAFF.